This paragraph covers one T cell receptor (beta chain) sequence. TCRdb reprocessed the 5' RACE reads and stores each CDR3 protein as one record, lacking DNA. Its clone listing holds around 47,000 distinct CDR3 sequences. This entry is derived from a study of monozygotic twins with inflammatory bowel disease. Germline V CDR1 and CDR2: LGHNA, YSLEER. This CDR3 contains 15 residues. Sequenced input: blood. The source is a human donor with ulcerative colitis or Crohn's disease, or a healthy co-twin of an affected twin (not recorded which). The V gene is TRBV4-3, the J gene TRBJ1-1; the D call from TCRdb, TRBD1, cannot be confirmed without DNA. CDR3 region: CASSQDPTQGTEAFF.